These T cell receptor beta chains were read from a single sample in a study of cytomegalovirus exposure and HLA in healthy donors. The repertoire was sequenced with immunoSEQ multiplex PCR; TCRdb's copy has only in-frame clones and lacks some. Seen here are about 190,000 clones, around 84% observed once, and the top ten hold roughly 6.5%. Sequences were obtained from PBMCs. These TCRs come from a man between 18 and 29 years old in good health and CMV-seropositive. Each CDR3 is given with its conserved first and last residue. The order of the fields is J gene, clone size, D gene, V gene, CDR3 DNA, CDR3 protein. D genes are given only for firm matches. Size tells how often a clone was seen (once, few, many) or the class of an expanded clone, and some rows leave it out.

j_call: TRBJ1-5; clone_size: .; d_call: .; v_call: TRBV13; cdr3_nt: TGTGCCAGCAAGACAAGGGCAGGGAATCAGCCCCAGCATTTT; cdr3_aa: CASKTRAGNQPQHF
j_call: TRBJ2-7; clone_size: .; d_call: .; v_call: TRBV9; cdr3_nt: TGTGCCAGCAGCGTAGGGGGGGGCGGCAGCTACGAGCAGTACTTC; cdr3_aa: CASSVGGGGSYEQYF
j_call: TRBJ2-7; clone_size: .; d_call: .; v_call: TRBV7-2; cdr3_nt: TGTGCCAGCAGCTCCACCTCTAGCGCCTCCTACGAGCAGTACTTC; cdr3_aa: CASSSTSSASYEQYF
j_call: TRBJ1-5; clone_size: many; d_call: .; v_call: TRBV11-3; cdr3_nt: TGTGCCAGCAGCACAGGAGCTTATAGCAATCAGCCCCAGCATTTT; cdr3_aa: CASSTGAYSNQPQHF
j_call: TRBJ2-3; clone_size: .; d_call: .; v_call: TRBV30; cdr3_nt: TGTGCCTGGCTCTGGGCAGGCACAGATACGCAGTATTTT; cdr3_aa: CAWLWAGTDTQYF
j_call: TRBJ2-7; clone_size: .; d_call: TRBD1; v_call: TRBV4-1; cdr3_nt: TGCGCCAGCAGCCAAGATCACAGGGGAAGCTACGAGCAGTACTTC; cdr3_aa: CASSQDHRGSYEQYF
j_call: TRBJ2-7; clone_size: .; d_call: TRBD1; v_call: TRBV28; cdr3_nt: TGTGCCAGCAGCCCCCGGGACAGGGCCTACGAGCAGTACTTC; cdr3_aa: CASSPRDRAYEQYF
j_call: TRBJ2-7; clone_size: .; d_call: .; v_call: TRBV7-2; cdr3_nt: TGTGCCAGCAGCTTAGCGGGAGGTATTAACTACGAGCAGTACTTC; cdr3_aa: CASSLAGGINYEQYF
j_call: TRBJ1-1; clone_size: .; d_call: .; v_call: TRBV18; cdr3_nt: TGTGCCAGCTCGCCCTCCAGGGAGAACACTGAAGCTTTCTTT; cdr3_aa: CASSPSRENTEAFF
j_call: TRBJ2-3; clone_size: .; d_call: TRBD2; v_call: TRBV4-2; cdr3_nt: TGTGCCAGCAGATTAGACCCACCTTCTAGCGGGAGGTTAGATACGCAGTATTTT; cdr3_aa: CASRLDPPSSGRLDTQYF
j_call: TRBJ1-2; clone_size: .; d_call: .; v_call: TRBV30; cdr3_nt: TGTGCCTGGAGTGTTAGTCTTTCCTATGGCTACACCTTC; cdr3_aa: CAWSVSLSYGYTF
j_call: TRBJ1-3; clone_size: .; d_call: .; v_call: TRBV6-5; cdr3_nt: TGTGCCAGCAGTTACACCGGACAGCGAAACACCATATATTTT; cdr3_aa: CASSYTGQRNTIYF
j_call: TRBJ1-3; clone_size: .; d_call: TRBD1; v_call: TRBV15; cdr3_nt: TGTGCCACCAGCAGGGGGACCGGACAGGTCCCCGGAAACACCATATATTTT; cdr3_aa: CATSRGTGQVPGNTIYF
j_call: TRBJ1-2; clone_size: .; d_call: .; v_call: TRBV10-1; cdr3_nt: TGCGCCAGCAGGGGGGAGGGTATGGACTATGGCTACACCTTC; cdr3_aa: CASRGEGMDYGYTF
j_call: TRBJ2-7; clone_size: once; d_call: .; v_call: TRBV6-6; cdr3_nt: TGTGCCAGCAGTGACAGACCCTACGAGCAGTACTTC; cdr3_aa: CASSDRPYEQYF
j_call: TRBJ1-5; clone_size: .; d_call: TRBD1; v_call: TRBV4-3; cdr3_nt: TGCGCCAGCAGCCACGCCTATCCGATTGGGACAGCCTTTAGCAATCAGCCCCAGCATTTT; cdr3_aa: CASSHAYPIGTAFSNQPQHF
j_call: TRBJ2-7; clone_size: .; d_call: TRBD1; v_call: TRBV10-3; cdr3_nt: TGTGCCATCAGTGACCAGGGGGCGCTTAGGGGTTCTAGAGAGCAGTACTTC; cdr3_aa: CAISDQGALRGSREQYF
j_call: TRBJ2-1; clone_size: .; d_call: TRBD1; v_call: TRBV4-1; cdr3_nt: TGCGCCAGCAGCCGGTACCGGGACAGCGAGTATTATGAGCAGTTCTTC; cdr3_aa: CASSRYRDSEYYEQFF
j_call: TRBJ1-1; clone_size: .; d_call: .; v_call: TRBV2; cdr3_nt: TGTGCCAGCAGTGAAGCGCGTCTTACGGTCATGAACACTGAAGCTTTCTTT; cdr3_aa: CASSEARLTVMNTEAFF
j_call: TRBJ1-1; clone_size: .; d_call: TRBD1; v_call: TRBV27; cdr3_nt: TGTGCCAGCAGTTGGACAGGGTACACTGAAGCTTTCTTT; cdr3_aa: CASSWTGYTEAFF
j_call: TRBJ2-3; clone_size: .; d_call: .; v_call: TRBV6-5; cdr3_nt: TGTGCCAGCAGGCGACAGTCTACTAGCACAGATACGCAGTATTTT; cdr3_aa: CASRRQSTSTDTQYF
j_call: TRBJ1-4; clone_size: .; d_call: .; v_call: TRBV11-2; cdr3_nt: TGTGCCAGCAGCGCACTTACGGGGGGGGTAGGCGAAAAACTGTTTTTT; cdr3_aa: CASSALTGGVGEKLFF
j_call: TRBJ2-7; clone_size: .; d_call: TRBD1; v_call: TRBV29-1; cdr3_nt: TGCAGCGCCCTCGCTGGGACAGGGGGTTTCGAGCAGTACTTC; cdr3_aa: CSALAGTGGFEQYF
j_call: TRBJ1-4; clone_size: .; d_call: TRBD1; v_call: TRBV7-9; cdr3_nt: TGTGCCAGCAATCCAGGGGGCGTTGAAAAACTGTTTTTT; cdr3_aa: CASNPGGVEKLFF
j_call: TRBJ2-5; clone_size: .; d_call: TRBD2; v_call: TRBV5-4; cdr3_nt: TGTGCCAGCATGGGGAGGGATGCGGAGACCCAGTACTTC; cdr3_aa: CASMGRDAETQYF
j_call: TRBJ2-7; clone_size: once; d_call: .; v_call: TRBV9; cdr3_nt: TGTGCCAGCAGCGTAGGTCTAGCCAGCAACGAGCAGTACTTC; cdr3_aa: CASSVGLASNEQYF
j_call: TRBJ2-7; clone_size: few; d_call: TRBD2; v_call: TRBV4-2; cdr3_nt: TGTGCCAGCAGCCATCACGGACTAGCGGACTCCTACGAGCAGTACTTC; cdr3_aa: CASSHHGLADSYEQYF
j_call: TRBJ2-4; clone_size: .; d_call: TRBD2; v_call: TRBV27; cdr3_nt: TGTGCCAGCTCGTCCGGGACTATAAACATTCAGTACTTC; cdr3_aa: CASSSGTINIQYF
j_call: TRBJ2-7; clone_size: .; d_call: TRBD2; v_call: TRBV6-5; cdr3_nt: TGTGCCAGCAGTTCCGCCGAACTAGCGGGAGCACACGAGCAGTACTTC; cdr3_aa: CASSSAELAGAHEQYF
j_call: TRBJ2-5; clone_size: .; d_call: .; v_call: TRBV28; cdr3_nt: TGTGCCAGCAGTTTATTGGGCGGGGCAGAACAAGAGACCCAGTACTTC; cdr3_aa: CASSLLGGAEQETQYF
j_call: TRBJ2-1; clone_size: .; d_call: TRBD2; v_call: TRBV7-3; cdr3_nt: TGTGCCAGCAGCTTAGGACTAGCGGGAGGGCTGGATGAGCAGTTCTTC; cdr3_aa: CASSLGLAGGLDEQFF
j_call: TRBJ2-2; clone_size: once; d_call: TRBD1; v_call: TRBV4-3; cdr3_nt: TGCGCCAGCAGCCAAGATGCGACAGGGGTGGACCGGGAGCTGTTTTTT; cdr3_aa: CASSQDATGVDRELFF
j_call: TRBJ2-3; clone_size: .; d_call: TRBD1; v_call: TRBV28; cdr3_nt: TGTGCCAGCAGTTCCGGGACAGGAGGCACAGATACGCAGTATTTT; cdr3_aa: CASSSGTGGTDTQYF
j_call: TRBJ2-5; clone_size: .; d_call: TRBD1; v_call: TRBV6-5; cdr3_nt: TGTGCCAGCAGTGTGACAGGGGGCTCGTCCGAGACCCAGTACTTC; cdr3_aa: CASSVTGGSSETQYF
j_call: TRBJ1-1; clone_size: .; d_call: .; v_call: TRBV28; cdr3_nt: TGTGCCAGCAGGGGGACAACGAACGCTGAAGCTTTCTTT; cdr3_aa: CASRGTTNAEAFF
j_call: TRBJ1-5; clone_size: once; d_call: TRBD1; v_call: TRBV27; cdr3_nt: TGTGCCAGCAGGGAACAGGGGAGCAATCAGCCCCAGCATTTT; cdr3_aa: CASREQGSNQPQHF
j_call: TRBJ2-7; clone_size: once; d_call: TRBD2; v_call: TRBV6-5; cdr3_nt: TGTGCCAGTACTAGCGGTTACGAGCAGTACTTC; cdr3_aa: CASTSGYEQYF
j_call: TRBJ1-5; clone_size: .; d_call: .; v_call: TRBV19; cdr3_nt: TGTGCCAGTTCGGACGGCTCGGGAGGGAGTAGTAATCAGCCCCAGCATTTT; cdr3_aa: CASSDGSGGSSNQPQHF
j_call: TRBJ1-2; clone_size: .; d_call: TRBD1; v_call: TRBV27; cdr3_nt: TGTGCCAGCAGTAGTCGACAGGGTCCGGGCTACACCTTC; cdr3_aa: CASSSRQGPGYTF
j_call: TRBJ2-5; clone_size: .; d_call: .; v_call: TRBV12-5; cdr3_nt: TGTGCTAGTGGCAAGTTTAGCGGCGAAGAGACCCAGTACTTC; cdr3_aa: CASGKFSGEETQYF
j_call: TRBJ2-3; clone_size: .; d_call: TRBD2; v_call: TRBV4-2; cdr3_nt: TGTGCCAGCAGCCAAAAGCGGGAGGCAGATACGCAGTATTTT; cdr3_aa: CASSQKREADTQYF
j_call: TRBJ2-3; clone_size: .; d_call: .; v_call: TRBV6-1; cdr3_nt: TGTGCCAGCAGTGCCCGGACTTTTACAGATACGCAGTATTTT; cdr3_aa: CASSARTFTDTQYF
j_call: TRBJ1-5; clone_size: .; d_call: TRBD1; v_call: TRBV28; cdr3_nt: TGTGCCAGCAGTTTACGACAGGGGAGCTATCAGCCCCAGCATTTT; cdr3_aa: CASSLRQGSYQPQHF
j_call: TRBJ2-7; clone_size: once; d_call: .; v_call: TRBV7-2; cdr3_nt: TGTGCCAGCAGCTTTACGGGACTCGGCTCCTACGAGCAGTACTTC; cdr3_aa: CASSFTGLGSYEQYF
j_call: TRBJ2-2; clone_size: few; d_call: TRBD1; v_call: TRBV19; cdr3_nt: TGTGCCAGTAGGACAGGGAGCAACGGGGAGCTGTTTTTT; cdr3_aa: CASRTGSNGELFF
j_call: TRBJ1-2; clone_size: .; d_call: TRBD1; v_call: TRBV28; cdr3_nt: TGTGCCAGCAGTCCGGACAGGGGGTATGGCTACACCTTC; cdr3_aa: CASSPDRGYGYTF
j_call: TRBJ2-1; clone_size: once; d_call: TRBD2; v_call: TRBV27; cdr3_nt: TGTGCCAGCAGTCCCTTAGCGGGTCGCTCCTACAATGAGCAGTTCTTC; cdr3_aa: CASSPLAGRSYNEQFF
j_call: TRBJ2-7; clone_size: .; d_call: TRBD1; v_call: TRBV27; cdr3_nt: TGTGCCAGCAGTTTAGCGAGACAGGGGAACGAGCAGTACTTC; cdr3_aa: CASSLARQGNEQYF
j_call: TRBJ2-1; clone_size: .; d_call: TRBD1; v_call: TRBV5-6; cdr3_nt: TGTGCCAGCAGCACCTCCGGGACAGCAAACAATGAGCAGTTCTTC; cdr3_aa: CASSTSGTANNEQFF
j_call: TRBJ2-1; clone_size: once; d_call: TRBD2; v_call: TRBV15; cdr3_nt: TGTGCCACCAGCAGAGATGGGACTAGCGCCTACAATGAGCAGTTCTTC; cdr3_aa: CATSRDGTSAYNEQFF
j_call: TRBJ2-7; clone_size: few; d_call: .; v_call: TRBV25-1; cdr3_nt: TGTGCCAGCAGGGGGAGTCACAGCGAGCAGTACTTC; cdr3_aa: CASRGSHSEQYF
j_call: TRBJ2-1; clone_size: .; d_call: TRBD2; v_call: TRBV28; cdr3_nt: TGTGCCAGCACCGCGGGGGGGCTAGCGGGAGCCAAACTTGAGCAGTTCTTC; cdr3_aa: CASTAGGLAGAKLEQFF
j_call: TRBJ2-3; clone_size: many; d_call: TRBD1; v_call: TRBV29-1; cdr3_nt: TGCAGCGGGCGGGACAGGCCAGTCACAGATACGCAGTATTTT; cdr3_aa: CSGRDRPVTDTQYF
j_call: TRBJ1-4; clone_size: .; d_call: .; v_call: TRBV29-1; cdr3_nt: TGCAGCGTTGAGGGGGGGCGTGAAAAACTGTTTTTT; cdr3_aa: CSVEGGREKLFF
j_call: TRBJ2-3; clone_size: .; d_call: TRBD1; v_call: TRBV19; cdr3_nt: TGTGCCAGTAGTACGACAGGGGTACCCACAGATACGCAGTATTTT; cdr3_aa: CASSTTGVPTDTQYF